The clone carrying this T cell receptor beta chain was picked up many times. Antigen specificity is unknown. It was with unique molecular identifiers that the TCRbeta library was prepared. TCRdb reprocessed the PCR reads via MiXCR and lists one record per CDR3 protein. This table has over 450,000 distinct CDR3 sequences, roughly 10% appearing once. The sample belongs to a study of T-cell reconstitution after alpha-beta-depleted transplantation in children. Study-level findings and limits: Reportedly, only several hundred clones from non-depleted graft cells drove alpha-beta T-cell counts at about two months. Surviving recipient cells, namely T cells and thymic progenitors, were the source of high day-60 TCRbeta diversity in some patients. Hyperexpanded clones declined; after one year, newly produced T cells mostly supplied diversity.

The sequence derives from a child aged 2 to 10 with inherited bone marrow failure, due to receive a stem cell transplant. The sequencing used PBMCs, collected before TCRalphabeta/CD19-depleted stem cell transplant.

Here the CDR3 reads CSARDGATAKNIQYF. The CDR3 bases are TGCAGTGCTAGAGATGGAGCCACAGCCAAAAACATTCAGTACTTC. This chain uses TRBV20-1 with TRBJ2-4; D uncertain. CDR1 DFQATT and CDR2 SNEGSKA come from the germline V gene (reference sequence). The CDR3 spans 15 residues. V gave up 0 bases and J gave up 0 bases, with 9 bases separating them.